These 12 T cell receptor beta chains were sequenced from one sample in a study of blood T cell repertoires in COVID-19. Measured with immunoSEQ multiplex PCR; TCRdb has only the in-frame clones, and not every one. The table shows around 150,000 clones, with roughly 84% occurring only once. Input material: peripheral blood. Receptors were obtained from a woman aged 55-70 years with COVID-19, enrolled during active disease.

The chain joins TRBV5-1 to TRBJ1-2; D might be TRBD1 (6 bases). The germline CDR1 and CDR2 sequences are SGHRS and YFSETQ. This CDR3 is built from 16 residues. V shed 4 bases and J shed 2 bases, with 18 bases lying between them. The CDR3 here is CASSPPIPGHNYGYTF. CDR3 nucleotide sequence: TGCGCCAGCAGCCCGCCCATCCCGGGACACAACTATGGCTACACCTTC. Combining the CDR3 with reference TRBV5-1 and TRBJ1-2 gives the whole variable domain KAGVTQTPRYLIKTRGQQVTLSCSPISGHRSVSWYQQTPGQGLQFLFEYFSETQRNKGNFPGRFSGRQFSNSRSEMNVSTLELGDSALYLCASSPPIPGHNYGYTFGSGTRLTVV.

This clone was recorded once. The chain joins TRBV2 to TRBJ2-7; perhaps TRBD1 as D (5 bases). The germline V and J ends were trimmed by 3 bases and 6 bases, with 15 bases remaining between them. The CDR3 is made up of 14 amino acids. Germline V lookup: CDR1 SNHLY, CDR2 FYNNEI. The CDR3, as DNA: TGTGCCAGCAGTGACTGGGGCAATCCGGTCGAGCAGTACGTC. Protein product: CASSDWGNPVEQYV.

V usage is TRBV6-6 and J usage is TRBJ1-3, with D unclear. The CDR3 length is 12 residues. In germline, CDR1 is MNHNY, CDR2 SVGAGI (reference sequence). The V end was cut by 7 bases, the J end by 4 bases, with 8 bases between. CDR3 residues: CASMAGGNTIYF. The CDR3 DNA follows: TGTGCCAGCATGGCGGGAGGAAACACCATATATTTT.

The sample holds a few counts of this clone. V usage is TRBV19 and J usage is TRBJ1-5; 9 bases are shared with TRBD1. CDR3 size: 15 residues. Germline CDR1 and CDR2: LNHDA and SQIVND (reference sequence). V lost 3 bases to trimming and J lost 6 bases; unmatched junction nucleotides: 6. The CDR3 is CASSIGTGRGQPQHF. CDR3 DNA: TGTGCCAGTAGTATTGGGACAGGGCGGGGTCAGCCCCAGCATTTT.

CDR3 residues: CASSSRPGQSSGANVLTF. The CDR3 region has the DNA TGCGCCAGCAGCTCTCGTCCGGGACAGAGCTCTGGGGCCAACGTCCTGACTTTC. This chain uses TRBV5-1 with TRBJ2-6, with 7 bases identical to TRBD1. Per germline, CDR1 SGHRS and CDR2 YFSETQ. There are 18 residues in the CDR3. J lost 0 bases, V lost 3 bases, and 9 bases had no gene match.

The CDR3 reads CASSLWLAGVNEQFF. The CDR3 coding sequence is TGTGCCAGCAGCTTATGGCTAGCGGGAGTCAATGAGCAGTTCTTC. The rearrangement uses TRBV7-3 and TRBJ2-1; TRBD2 agrees at 10 bases. The ends lost 2 bases at V and 6 bases at J; junction bases unmatched: 4. The germline V gene has CDR1 SGHTA and CDR2 FQGTGA. The CDR3 extends over 15 amino acids.

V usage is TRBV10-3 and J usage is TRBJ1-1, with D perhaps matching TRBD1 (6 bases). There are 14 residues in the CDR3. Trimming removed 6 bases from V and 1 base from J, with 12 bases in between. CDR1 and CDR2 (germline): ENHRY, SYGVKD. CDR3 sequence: CAIRERGSNTEAFF. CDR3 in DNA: TGTGCCATCAGAGAGAGGGGGTCGAACACTGAAGCTTTCTTT.

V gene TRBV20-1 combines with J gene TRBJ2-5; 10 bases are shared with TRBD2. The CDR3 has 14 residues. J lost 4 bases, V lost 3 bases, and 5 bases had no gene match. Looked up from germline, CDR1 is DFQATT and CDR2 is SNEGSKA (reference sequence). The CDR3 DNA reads TGCAGTGCTAGTCGCCTAGCGGGAGTAGAGACCCAGTACTTC. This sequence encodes CSASRLAGVETQYF.

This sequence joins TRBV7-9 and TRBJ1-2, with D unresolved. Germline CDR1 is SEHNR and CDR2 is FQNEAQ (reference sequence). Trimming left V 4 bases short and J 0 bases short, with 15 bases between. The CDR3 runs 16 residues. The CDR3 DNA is TGTGCCAGCAGCTCTGATCGAGGGCGTACTAACTATGGCTACACCTTC. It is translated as CASSSDRGRTNYGYTF.

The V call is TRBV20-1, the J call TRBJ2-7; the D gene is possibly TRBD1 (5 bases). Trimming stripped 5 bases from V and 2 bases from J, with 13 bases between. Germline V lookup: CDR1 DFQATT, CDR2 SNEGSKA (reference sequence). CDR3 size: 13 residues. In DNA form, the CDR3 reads TGCAGTGCTGGTGGGGTCAGGGCCTACGAGCAGTACGTC. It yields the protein CSAGGVRAYEQYV.

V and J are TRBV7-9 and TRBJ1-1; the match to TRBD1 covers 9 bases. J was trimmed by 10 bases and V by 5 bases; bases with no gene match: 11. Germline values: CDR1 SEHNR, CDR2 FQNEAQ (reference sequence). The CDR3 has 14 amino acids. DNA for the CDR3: TGTGCCAGCAGCCTGGGACAGGGTAGTTATAGAGCTTTCTTT. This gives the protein CASSLGQGSYRAFF.

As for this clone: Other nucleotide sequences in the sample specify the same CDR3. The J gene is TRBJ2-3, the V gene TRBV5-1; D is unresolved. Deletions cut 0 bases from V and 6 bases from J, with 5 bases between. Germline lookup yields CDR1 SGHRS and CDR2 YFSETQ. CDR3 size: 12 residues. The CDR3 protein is CASSLDGDTQYF. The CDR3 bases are TGCGCCAGCAGCTTGGACGGGGATACGCAGTATTTT.